This T cell receptor beta chain emerged from a study of blood T cell repertoires in COVID-19. Study summary: There were acute and convalescent COVID-19 samples, and they came from the United States, Italy and Spain. From T cells, B-cell-depleted T cells, or PBMCs came the material, which was cDNA or gDNA.

The CDR3 is 12 amino acids. The germline V and J ends were trimmed by 4 bases and 6 bases, with 9 bases remaining between them. The germline CDR1 and CDR2 sequences are KGHSH and LQKENI. As originally analysed: Cell counts per sample came from amplifying reference gene primers. Measured with immunoSEQ multiplex PCR; TCRdb has only the in-frame clones, and not every one. V and J calls and clone size are as listed in that table; D and trimming were resolved from the DNA. The table lists 70,000 or so clones, about 82% of them singletons. The receptor was isolated from a man aged 45-60 years with acute or convalescent COVID-19. The rearrangement joins TRBV18 to TRBJ1-2; tentative D call: TRBD1 (6 bases). The specimen sequenced was peripheral blood. The CDR3 coding sequence is TGTGCCAGCTCACGGGACATCGATGGCTACACCTTC. It translates to CASSRDIDGYTF.